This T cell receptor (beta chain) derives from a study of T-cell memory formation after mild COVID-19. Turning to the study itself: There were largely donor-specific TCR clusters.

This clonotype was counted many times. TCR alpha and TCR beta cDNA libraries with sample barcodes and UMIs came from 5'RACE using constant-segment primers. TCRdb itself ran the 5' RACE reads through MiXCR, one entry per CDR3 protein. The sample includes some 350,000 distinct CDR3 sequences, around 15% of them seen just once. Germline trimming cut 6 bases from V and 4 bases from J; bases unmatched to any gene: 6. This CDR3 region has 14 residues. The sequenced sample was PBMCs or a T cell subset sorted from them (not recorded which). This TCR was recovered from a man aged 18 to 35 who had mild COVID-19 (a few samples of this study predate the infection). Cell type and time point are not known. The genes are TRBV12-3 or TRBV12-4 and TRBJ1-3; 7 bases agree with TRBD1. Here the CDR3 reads CASRETGSGNTIYF. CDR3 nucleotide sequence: TGTGCCAGCAGGGAGACAGGGTCGGGAAACACCATATATTTT.